The 27 T cell receptor beta chains below come from one sample, sequenced in a study of blood T cells in healthy people across ages. Primers used in a second PCR of roughly 6 to 11 cycles were a sample-barcoded 5' primer and a J-beta primer mix. TCRdb called the 5' RACE reads again in MiXCR, with one record for every CDR3 protein. The sample yields 600,000 to 800,000 distinct CDR3 sequences, approximately 52% seen once. The sample consisted of blood. Receptors originate from a woman of 80 years or more in good health.

There are many counts of this clonotype. The chain combines TRBV14 with TRBJ2-3; D may be TRBD2 (5 bases). CDR3 size: 15 residues. Germline assignment: CDR1 SGHDN and CDR2 FVKESK. The V and J ends lost 2 bases and 4 bases respectively, with 13 bases between them. CDR3 DNA sequence: TGTGCCAGCAGCCAACGACGGAGGTTCGCAGATACGCAGTATTTT. This encodes CASSQRRRFADTQYF.

The chain has TRBV7-9 and TRBJ2-5; 7 nucleotides line up with TRBD1. The J call may not be correct, given that the DNA end is closer to TRBJ2-7. CDR3 size: 14 residues. From germline, CDR1 is SEHNR and CDR2 FQNEAQ (reference sequence). The CDR3 here is CASSSLDREDEQYF. The CDR3 DNA is TGTGCCAGCAGCTCGCTAGACAGGGAAGACGAGCAGTACTTC.

This clonotype was seen at least ten times. The chain employs TRBV9 and TRBJ2-7, with TRBD2 as a possible D gene (6 bases). The germline gives CDR1 SGDLS, CDR2 YYNGEE. V lost 4 bases to trimming and J lost 7 bases, with 12 bases between them. The CDR3 sequence is 12 residues long. CDR3 sequence: CASSLTGREQYF. In nucleotides, the CDR3 is TGTGCCAGCAGCTTGACTGGGAGGGAGCAGTACTTC. The full variable domain, its missing parts supplied by reference TRBV9 and TRBJ2-7, is DSGVTQTPKHLITATGQRVTLRCSPRSGDLSVYWYQQSLDQGLQFLIQYYNGEERAKGNILERFSAQQFPDLHSELNLSSLELGDSALYFCASSLTGREQYFGPGTRLTVT.

The genes are TRBV2 and TRBJ2-2; 10 nucleotides agree with TRBD2. Germline V CDR1 and CDR2: SNHLY, FYNNEI. The CDR3 runs 17 residues. V was clipped by 4 bases and J by 6 bases; unmatched bases: 11. CDR3 region: CASSADLAGDLSGELFF. The DNA for the CDR3 is TGTGCCAGCAGTGCGGACCTAGCGGGAGATTTGTCCGGGGAGCTGTTTTTT.

This clonotype occurred once. The rearrangement joins TRBV24-1 to TRBJ2-1; tentatively, D is TRBD2 (5 bases). There are 17 residues in the CDR3. The V end lost 10 bases, the J end lost 0 bases, and 21 bases lay between the germline ends. From germline, CDR1 is KGHDR and CDR2 SFDVKD. The CDR3, as DNA: TGTGCCACTTCCAACCATCGAGCGGAAGGCTCCTACAATGAGCAGTTCTTC. This gives the protein CATSNHRAEGSYNEQFF.

This clonotype was counted ten times or more. The rearrangement links TRBV5-5 to TRBJ2-1; tentatively, D is TRBD2 (6 bases). The germline V gene has CDR1 SGHKS and CDR2 YYEKEE (reference sequence). The CDR3 sequence is 15 residues long. Trimming stripped 0 bases from V and 6 bases from J, with 13 bases between. The CDR3 DNA follows: TGTGCCAGCAGCTTGGTTCTACCCGGGGGCAATGAGCAGTTCTTC. Encoded protein: CASSLVLPGGNEQFF.

In its sample, this clonotype was seen many times. This chain connects TRBV9 to TRBJ1-2; 10 bases are shared with TRBD1. CDR3 length equals 15 residues. Germline V gives CDR1 SGDLS, CDR2 YYNGEE. After removal of 0 bases from V and 3 bases from J, the junction contained 2 bases not matched to a gene. CDR3 bases: TGTGCCAGCAGCGTAGAGGGACAGGGGTACTATGGCTACACCTTC. This encodes CASSVEGQGYYGYTF.

This clonotype appeared a few times. This sequence joins TRBV20-1 and TRBJ1-4; TRBD1 agrees at 9 bases. Losses at the gene ends were 0 bases for V and 2 bases for J; bases not matched to a gene: 4. This CDR3 spans 16 amino acids. Germline CDR1 is DFQATT and CDR2 is SNEGSKA (reference sequence). The CDR3 region is CSAREDRGGTNEKLFF. CDR3 coding DNA: TGCAGTGCTAGAGAGGACAGGGGTGGCACTAATGAAAAACTGTTTTTT.

For the CDR3, the DNA is TGTGCCAGCAGCCAAGCTACAGCCCAAGGAGGATACTATGGCTACACCTTC. This codes for CASSQATAQGGYYGYTF. The chain is built from TRBV3-1 and TRBJ1-2; D is undetermined. Trimming shortened V by 1 base and J by 3 bases, and 18 bases separated the two germline ends. The CDR3 is made up of 17 amino acids. Germline assignment: CDR1 LGHDT and CDR2 YNNKEL (reference sequence).

The sample holds one count of this clonotype. This chain uses TRBV20-1 with TRBJ2-7; possibly TRBD1 or TRBD2 for D (5 bases each). Germline lookup yields CDR1 DFQATT and CDR2 SNEGSKA (reference sequence). This CDR3 is 15 amino acids long. The V end lost 2 bases, the J end lost 7 bases, and 21 bases lay between the germline ends. Here the CDR3 DNA reads TGCAGTGCTAGACGTACCGGGATAAATTGGGGGGAGCAGTACTTC. Protein sequence: CSARRTGINWGEQYF.

V gene TRBV5-1 combines with J gene TRBJ2-1; 10 bases align to TRBD2. Germline CDR1 is SGHRS and CDR2 is YFSETQ. The CDR3 length is 15 residues. The V gene end was trimmed by 3 bases and the J gene end by 2 bases; junction bases not matched to a gene: 2. The CDR3 nucleotides are TGCGCCAGCAGCTCTAGCGGGAGCACCTACAATGAGCAGTTCTTC. This codes for CASSSSGSTYNEQFF. Full variable domain (remainder filled in from reference TRBV5-1 and TRBJ2-1): KAGVTQTPRYLIKTRGQQVTLSCSPISGHRSVSWYQQTPGQGLQFLFEYFSETQRNKGNFPGRFSGRQFSNSRSEMNVSTLELGDSALYLCASSSSGSTYNEQFFGPGTRLTVL.

The V and J genes are TRBV12-3 or TRBV12-4 and TRBJ2-7; TRBD1 matches 9 bases. Trimming at V came to 11 bases and at J to 5 bases, leaving 7 bases not matched to a gene. CDR3 length equals 12 residues. The CDR3, as DNA: TGTGCCTCCAGGGACAGGGTCCACGAGCAGTACTTC. Translation gives CASRDRVHEQYF.

This clonotype has ten or more counts. The V call is TRBV25-1, the J call TRBJ2-6; D might be TRBD1 or TRBD2, each matching 5 bases. This CDR3 is 14 amino acids long. The germline V and J ends were trimmed by 5 bases and 4 bases, with 9 bases remaining between them. CDR1 MGHDK and CDR2 SYGVNS come from the germline V gene. The DNA of the CDR3 is TGTGCCAGCAGTCCAGGGAGAGGGGCCAACGTCCTGACTTTC. It translates to CASSPGRGANVLTF.

CDR3 nucleotide sequence: TGCAGTGCTAGAGATGGCGCAGGGTTAGGCAATGAGCAGTTCTTC. Translation: CSARDGAGLGNEQFF. V gene TRBV20-1 combines with J gene TRBJ2-1; weak D call: TRBD1 (5 bases). The V gene lost 0 bases and the J gene lost 6 bases, with 15 bases spanning the gap. Germline CDR1 reads DFQATT; CDR2 reads SNEGSKA (reference sequence). The CDR3 is 15 residues long.

The rearrangement links TRBV12-3 or TRBV12-4 to TRBJ1-6; 8 nucleotides align to TRBD1. The CDR3 has 15 amino acids. V lost 7 bases and J lost 6; bases outside the gene matches: 8. CDR3 sequence (DNA): TGTGCCAGCACCTCGGCAGGGGGCTTTAATTCACCCCTCCACTTT. Its translation: CASTSAGGFNSPLHF.

This chain joins TRBV5-5 and TRBJ2-5; D possibly uses TRBD1 or TRBD2 (6 bases each). The CDR3 has 15 amino acids. The V end lost 0 bases, the J end lost 2 bases, and 11 bases lay between the germline ends. Germline loops: CDR1 SGHKS, CDR2 YYEKEE (reference sequence). The CDR3 loop is CASSLVGGRQETQYF. The CDR3, as DNA: TGTGCCAGCAGCTTGGTCGGGGGCCGGCAAGAGACCCAGTACTTC.

The chain combines TRBV10-3 with TRBJ2-3, with D maybe TRBD1 (6 bases). Trimming took off 9 bases at V and 0 bases at J, with 16 bases between the two ends. Germline V gives CDR1 ENHRY, CDR2 SYGVKD. The CDR3 has 15 residues. CDR3 sequence reads: CAIRDNRASTDTQYF. The CDR3 DNA sequence: TGTGCCATTAGGGACAACAGAGCTAGCACAGATACGCAGTATTTT.

The chain combines TRBV28 with TRBJ2-6; no reliable D call. Trimming took 4 bases from V and 0 from J, leaving 10 bases between them. From germline, CDR1 is MDHEN and CDR2 SYDVKM. This CDR3 has 16 amino acids. CDR3 sequence (DNA): TGTGCCAGCAGTTCACCCGGCAGCTCTGGGGCCAACGTCCTGACTTTC. Its protein is CASSSPGSSGANVLTF.

The rearrangement links TRBV19 to TRBJ2-1; TRBD1 matches 7 bases. This CDR3 is 14 amino acids long. Germline CDR1 LNHDA, CDR2 SQIVND (reference sequence). The V gene end was trimmed by 2 bases and the J gene end by 9 bases; junction bases not matched to a gene: 7. In DNA, the CDR3 is TGTGCCAGTAGTATAATTGTACAGGGGCTTGAGCAGTTCTTC. Its protein product is CASSIIVQGLEQFF.

This clonotype was seen at least ten times. DNA for the CDR3: TGTGCCAGCAGCCGTCCCTCCTACAATGAGCAGTTCTTC. Its translation is CASSRPSYNEQFF. This chain uses TRBV11-2 with TRBJ2-1; D not certain. The CDR3 has 13 residues. Germline V lookup: CDR1 SGHAT, CDR2 FQNNGV. The ends were cut back, 5 bases at V and 0 bases at J, with 5 bases in the middle.

Ten or more counts support this clonotype. The chain uses TRBV12-3 or TRBV12-4 and TRBJ1-1; TRBD1 might be the D (5 bases). This CDR3 comprises 12 residues. The V and J ends lost 6 bases and 8 bases respectively, with 13 bases between them. CDR3 loop: CASSLFGTEAFF. CDR3 DNA sequence: TGTGCCAGCAGCCTATTCGGGACGGAAGCTTTCTTT.

The chain has TRBV27 and TRBJ2-7, with D perhaps TRBD1 or TRBD2 (5 bases each). This CDR3 has 14 amino acids. Germline V lookup: CDR1 MNHEY, CDR2 SMNVEV (reference sequence). V dropped 4 bases and J dropped 2 bases, with 12 bases sitting between them. The CDR3 DNA reads TGTGCCAGCAGTTCCGGGGACGGCCCCTACGAGCAGTACTTC. It translates to CASSSGDGPYEQYF.

This clonotype has at least ten counts. J is TRBJ1-2 and V is TRBV7-8; TRBD1 aligns across 7 bases. V shed 4 bases and J 3 bases; nucleotides not matched to a gene: 2. CDR3 length equals 13 residues. Germline-derived CDR1 and CDR2 are SGHVS and FQNEAQ. The CDR3 sequence is CASSYRGHYGYTF. In nucleotides, the CDR3 is TGTGCCAGCAGCTACAGGGGTCACTATGGCTACACCTTC.

Within the sample, this clonotype is medium-sized. V and J are TRBV9 and TRBJ2-3; D unclear. The CDR3 runs to 16 residues. Germline CDR1 is SGDLS and CDR2 is YYNGEE. Trimming pared 0 bases from V and 2 bases from J, leaving 13 bases between. CDR3 amino acids: CASSVVAGSLTDTQYF. The DNA for the CDR3 is TGTGCCAGCAGCGTAGTCGCCGGCAGTCTCACAGATACGCAGTATTTT.

Regarding this clonotype: A much larger clone sits a single nucleotide away, making a read error possible. The rearrangement joins TRBV11-3 to TRBJ2-5; D is uncertain. Trimming shortened V by 4 bases and J by 11 bases, and 20 bases separated the two germline ends. Per germline, CDR1 SGHNT and CDR2 YENEEA. The CDR3 has 14 residues. CDR3 DNA sequence: TGTGCCAGCAGCTCGGGTCTAATGGGCGATGAGCAGTACTTC. It yields the protein CASSSGLMGDEQYF. The full variable domain, in which reference TRBV11-3 and TRBJ2-5 provide the parts outside the CDR3, is EAGVVQSPRYKIIEKKQPVAFWCNPISGHNTLYWYLQNLGQGPELLIRYENEEAVDDSQLPKDRFSAERLKGVDSTLKIQPAELGDSAVYLCASSSGLMGDEQYFGPGTRLLVL.

V usage is TRBV24-1 and J usage is TRBJ2-1; D is perhaps TRBD1 (5 bases). There are 16 residues in the CDR3. V was pared by 1 base and J by 6 bases, with 15 bases between. The germline gives CDR1 KGHDR, CDR2 SFDVKD. The CDR3 region has the DNA TGTGCCACCAGTGATTTAGGGGATGCTCGCATCAATGAGCAGTTCTTC. Encoded protein: CATSDLGDARINEQFF.

The chain combines TRBV4-1 with TRBJ2-3; TRBD2 aligns across 9 bases. The CDR3 extends over 17 amino acids. J was trimmed by 1 base and V by 3 bases; bases with no gene match: 8. Germline assignment: CDR1 MGHRA and CDR2 YSYEKL. CDR3 sequence (DNA): TGCGCCAGCAGCCAGATAGGGCTAGCGGGACGCACAGATACGCAGTATTTT. Translating gives CASSQIGLAGRTDTQYF.